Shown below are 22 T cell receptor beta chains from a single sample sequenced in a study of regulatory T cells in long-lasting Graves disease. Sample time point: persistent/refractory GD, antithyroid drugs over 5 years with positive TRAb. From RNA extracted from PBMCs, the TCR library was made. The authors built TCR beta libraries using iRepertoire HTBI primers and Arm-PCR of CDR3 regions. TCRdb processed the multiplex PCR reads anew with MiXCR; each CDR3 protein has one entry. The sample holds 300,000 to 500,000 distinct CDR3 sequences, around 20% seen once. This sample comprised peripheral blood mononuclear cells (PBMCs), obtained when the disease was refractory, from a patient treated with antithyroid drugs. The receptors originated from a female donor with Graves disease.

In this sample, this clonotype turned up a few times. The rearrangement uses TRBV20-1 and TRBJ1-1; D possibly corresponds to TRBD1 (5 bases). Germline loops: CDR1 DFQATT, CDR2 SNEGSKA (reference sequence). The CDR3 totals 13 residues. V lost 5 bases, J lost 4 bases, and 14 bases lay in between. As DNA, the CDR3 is TGCAGTGCTCCGAGGGGCGCGAGCACTGAAGCTTTCTTT. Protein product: CSAPRGASTEAFF.

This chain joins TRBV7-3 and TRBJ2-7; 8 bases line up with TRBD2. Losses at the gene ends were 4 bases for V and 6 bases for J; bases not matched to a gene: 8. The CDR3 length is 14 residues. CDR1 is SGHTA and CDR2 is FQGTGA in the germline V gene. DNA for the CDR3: TGTGCCAGCAGCTCAACCGGGGGGGGCGCCGAGCAGTACTTC. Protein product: CASSSTGGGAEQYF.

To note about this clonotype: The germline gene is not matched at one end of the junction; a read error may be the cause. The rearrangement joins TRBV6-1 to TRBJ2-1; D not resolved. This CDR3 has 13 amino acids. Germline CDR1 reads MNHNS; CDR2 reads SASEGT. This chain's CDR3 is CASRRGSNNEQFF. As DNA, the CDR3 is TGTGCCAGCAGGCGAGGCTCCAACAATGAGCAGTTCTTC.

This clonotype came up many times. The DNA for the CDR3 is TGTGCCAGCAGCGCCACCGGGACGGTGAACACTGAAGCTTTCTTT. Protein sequence: CASSATGTVNTEAFF. V and J are TRBV9 and TRBJ1-1, with D maybe TRBD1 (5 bases). Trimming removed 3 bases from V and 0 bases from J, with 12 bases in between. Germline V gives CDR1 SGDLS, CDR2 YYNGEE. The CDR3 sequence is 15 residues long. Full variable domain (rest looked up from reference TRBV9 and TRBJ1-1): DSGVTQTPKHLITATGQRVTLRCSPRSGDLSVYWYQQSLDQGLQFLIQYYNGEERAKGNILERFSAQQFPDLHSELNLSSLELGDSALYFCASSATGTVNTEAFFGQGTRLTVV.

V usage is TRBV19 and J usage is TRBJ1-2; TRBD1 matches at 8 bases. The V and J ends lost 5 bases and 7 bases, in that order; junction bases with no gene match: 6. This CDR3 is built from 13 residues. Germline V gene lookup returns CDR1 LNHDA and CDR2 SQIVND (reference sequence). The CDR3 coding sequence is TGTGCCAGTAGTCAGGGGGCGGTAGGTGGCTACACCTTC. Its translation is CASSQGAVGGYTF.

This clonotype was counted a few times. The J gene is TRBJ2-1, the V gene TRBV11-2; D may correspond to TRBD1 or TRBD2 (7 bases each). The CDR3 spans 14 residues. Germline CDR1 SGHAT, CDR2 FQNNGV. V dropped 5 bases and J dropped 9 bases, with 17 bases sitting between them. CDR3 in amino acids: CASSNLPGGGEQFF. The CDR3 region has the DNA TGTGCCAGCAGCAATCTCCCAGGGGGGGGTGAGCAGTTCTTC.

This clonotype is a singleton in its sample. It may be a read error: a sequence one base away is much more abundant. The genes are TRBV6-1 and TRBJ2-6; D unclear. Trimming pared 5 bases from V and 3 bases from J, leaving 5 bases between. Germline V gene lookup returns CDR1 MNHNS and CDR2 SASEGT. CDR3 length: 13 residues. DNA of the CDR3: TGTGCCAGCAGTCTCTGTGGGGCCAACGTCCTGACTTTC. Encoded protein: CASSLCGANVLTF.

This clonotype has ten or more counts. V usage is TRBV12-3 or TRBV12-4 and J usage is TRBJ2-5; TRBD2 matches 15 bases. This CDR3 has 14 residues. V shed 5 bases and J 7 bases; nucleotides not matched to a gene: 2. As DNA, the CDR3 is TGTGCCAGCAGTGAGGGACTAGCGGGGGGGACCCAGTACTTC. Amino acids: CASSEGLAGGTQYF.

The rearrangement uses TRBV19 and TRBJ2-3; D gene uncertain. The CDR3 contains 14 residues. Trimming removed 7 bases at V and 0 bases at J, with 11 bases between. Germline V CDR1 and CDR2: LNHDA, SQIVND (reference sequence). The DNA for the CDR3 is TGTGCCAGTACCCACCCCCACAGCACAGATACGCAGTATTTT. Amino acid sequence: CASTHPHSTDTQYF.

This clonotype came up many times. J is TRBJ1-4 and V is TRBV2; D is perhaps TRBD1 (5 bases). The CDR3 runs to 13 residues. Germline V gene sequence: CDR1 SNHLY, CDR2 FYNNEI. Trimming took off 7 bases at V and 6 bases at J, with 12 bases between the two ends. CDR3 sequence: CASKMGTDEKLFF. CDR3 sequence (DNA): TGTGCCAGCAAGATGGGGACGGATGAAAAACTGTTTTTT.

The chain's CDR3 is CASSEVTSEAYEQYF. CDR3 sequence (DNA): TGTGCCAGCAGTGAAGTCACTAGCGAAGCCTACGAGCAGTACTTC. The chain uses TRBV6-1 and TRBJ2-7; 7 bases map to TRBD2. The ends lost 1 base at V and 2 bases at J; junction bases unmatched: 5. The CDR3 sequence is 15 residues long. The germline gives CDR1 MNHNS, CDR2 SASEGT.

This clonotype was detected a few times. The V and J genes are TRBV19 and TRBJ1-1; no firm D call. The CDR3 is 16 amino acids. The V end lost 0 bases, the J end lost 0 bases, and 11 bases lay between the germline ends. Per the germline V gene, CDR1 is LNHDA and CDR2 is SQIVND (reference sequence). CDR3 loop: CASSIDPPGLNTEAFF. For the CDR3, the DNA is TGTGCCAGTAGTATAGATCCCCCAGGATTGAACACTGAAGCTTTCTTT.

CDR3 region: CASSAVKGRRGLHEQYF. CDR3 coding DNA: TGCGCCAGCAGCGCCGTCAAGGGACGGCGTGGCCTCCACGAGCAGTACTTC. The V gene is TRBV5-1, the J gene TRBJ2-7, with D tentatively TRBD1 or TRBD2 (5 bases each). Per the germline V gene, CDR1 is SGHRS and CDR2 is YFSETQ. The V and J ends lost 4 bases and 5 bases respectively, with 25 bases between them. The CDR3 covers 17 residues.

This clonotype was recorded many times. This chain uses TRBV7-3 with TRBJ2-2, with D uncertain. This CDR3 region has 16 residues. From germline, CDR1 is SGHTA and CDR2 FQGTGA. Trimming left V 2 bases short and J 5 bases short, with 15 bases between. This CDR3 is CASSLDPTGRTGELFF. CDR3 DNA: TGTGCCAGCAGCTTAGATCCCACCGGTCGGACCGGGGAGCTGTTTTTT.

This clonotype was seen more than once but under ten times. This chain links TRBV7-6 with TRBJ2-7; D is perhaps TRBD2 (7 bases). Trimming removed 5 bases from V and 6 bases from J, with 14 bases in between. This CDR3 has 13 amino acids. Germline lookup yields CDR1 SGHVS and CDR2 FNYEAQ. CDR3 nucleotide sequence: TGTGCCAGCAGCCCAATGAGGGGGGGCGAGCAGTACTTC. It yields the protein CASSPMRGGEQYF.

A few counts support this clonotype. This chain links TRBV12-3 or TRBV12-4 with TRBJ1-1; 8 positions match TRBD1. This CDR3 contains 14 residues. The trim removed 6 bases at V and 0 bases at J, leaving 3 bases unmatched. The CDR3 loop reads CASRTRGLNTEAFF. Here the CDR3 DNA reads TGTGCCAGCAGAACCAGGGGGCTGAACACTGAAGCTTTCTTT.

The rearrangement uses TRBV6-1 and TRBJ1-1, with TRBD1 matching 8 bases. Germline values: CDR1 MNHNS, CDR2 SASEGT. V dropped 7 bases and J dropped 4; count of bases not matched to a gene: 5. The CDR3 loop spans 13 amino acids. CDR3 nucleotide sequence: TGTGCCAGCAACGACAGGGGAATCACTGAAGCTTTCTTT. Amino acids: CASNDRGITEAFF.

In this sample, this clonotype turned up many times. The CDR3 DNA reads TGTGCCACCAGCAGAGAGGGGCTGGGGTGGACTGAAGCTTTCTTT. Amino acid sequence: CATSREGLGWTEAFF. The V gene is TRBV15, the J gene TRBJ1-1; D is possibly TRBD1 (5 bases). V was pared by 0 bases and J by 5 bases, with 13 bases between. The V gene's germline CDR1 is LNHNV and CDR2 YYDKDF (reference sequence). CDR3 length: 15 residues.

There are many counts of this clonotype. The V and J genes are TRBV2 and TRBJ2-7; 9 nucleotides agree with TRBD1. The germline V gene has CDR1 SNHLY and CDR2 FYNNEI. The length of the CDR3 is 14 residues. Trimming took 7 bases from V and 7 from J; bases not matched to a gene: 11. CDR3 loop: CASIRQGGRGEQYF. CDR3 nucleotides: TGTGCCAGCATCCGACAGGGGGGGCGCGGGGAGCAGTACTTC. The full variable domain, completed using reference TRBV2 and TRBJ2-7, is EPEVTQTPSHQVTQMGQEVILRCVPISNHLYFYWYRQILGQKVEFLVSFYNNEISEKSEIFDDQFSVERPDGSNFTLKIRSTKLEDSAMYFCASIRQGGRGEQYFGPGTRLTVT.

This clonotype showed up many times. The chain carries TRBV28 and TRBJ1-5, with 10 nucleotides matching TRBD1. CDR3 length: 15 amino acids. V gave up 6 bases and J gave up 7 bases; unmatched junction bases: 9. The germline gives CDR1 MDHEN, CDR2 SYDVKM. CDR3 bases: TGTGCCAGCAGACATCCGGGACAGGGGTACCAGCCCCAGCATTTT. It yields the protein CASRHPGQGYQPQHF.

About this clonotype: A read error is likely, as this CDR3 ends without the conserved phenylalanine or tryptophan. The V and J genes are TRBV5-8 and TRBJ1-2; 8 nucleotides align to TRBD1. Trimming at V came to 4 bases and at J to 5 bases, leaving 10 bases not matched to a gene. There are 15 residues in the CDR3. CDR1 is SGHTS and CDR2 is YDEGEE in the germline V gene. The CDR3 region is CASSKPGQVIYGYTL. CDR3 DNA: TGTGCCAGCAGCAAGCCGGGACAGGTTATTTATGGCTACACCCTC.

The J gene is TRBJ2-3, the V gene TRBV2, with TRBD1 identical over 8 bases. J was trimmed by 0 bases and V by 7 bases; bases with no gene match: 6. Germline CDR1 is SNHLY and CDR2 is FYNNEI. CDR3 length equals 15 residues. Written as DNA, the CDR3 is TGTGCCAGCAACTTCGGGACAGGCAGCACAGATACGCAGTATTTT. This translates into CASNFGTGSTDTQYF.